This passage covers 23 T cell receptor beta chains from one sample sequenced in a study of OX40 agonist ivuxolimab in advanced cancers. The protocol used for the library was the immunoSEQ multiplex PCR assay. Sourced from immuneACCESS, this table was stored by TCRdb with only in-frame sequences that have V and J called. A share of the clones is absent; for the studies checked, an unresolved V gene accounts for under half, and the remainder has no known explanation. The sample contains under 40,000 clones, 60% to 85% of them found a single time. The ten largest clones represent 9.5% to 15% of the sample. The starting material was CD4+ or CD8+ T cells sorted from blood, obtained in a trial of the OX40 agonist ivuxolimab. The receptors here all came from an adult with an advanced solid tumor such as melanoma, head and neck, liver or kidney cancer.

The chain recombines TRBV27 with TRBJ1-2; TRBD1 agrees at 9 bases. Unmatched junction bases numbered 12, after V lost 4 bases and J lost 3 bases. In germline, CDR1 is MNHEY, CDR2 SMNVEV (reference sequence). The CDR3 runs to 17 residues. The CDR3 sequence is CASSSSTGGTGYYGYTF. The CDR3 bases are TGTGCCAGCAGTTCAAGCACAGGAGGGACAGGGTACTATGGCTACACCTTC.

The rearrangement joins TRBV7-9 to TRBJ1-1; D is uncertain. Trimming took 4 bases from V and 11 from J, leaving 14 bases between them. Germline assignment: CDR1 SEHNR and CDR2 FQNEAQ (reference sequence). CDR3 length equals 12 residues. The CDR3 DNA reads TGTGCCAGCAGCTCCATGACCAAGACGGCTTTCTTT. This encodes CASSSMTKTAFF.

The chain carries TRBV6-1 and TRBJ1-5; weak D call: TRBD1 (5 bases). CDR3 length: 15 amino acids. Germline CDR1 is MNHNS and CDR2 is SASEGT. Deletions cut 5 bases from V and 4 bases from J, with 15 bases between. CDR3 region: CASSKGRARNQPQHF. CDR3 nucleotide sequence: TGTGCCAGCAGTAAGGGCAGGGCCAGGAATCAGCCCCAGCATTTT.

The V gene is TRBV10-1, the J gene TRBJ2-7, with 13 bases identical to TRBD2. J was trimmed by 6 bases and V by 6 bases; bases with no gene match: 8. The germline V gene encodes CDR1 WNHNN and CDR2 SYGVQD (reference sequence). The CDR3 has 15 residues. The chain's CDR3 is CASSAGTSGVGEQYF. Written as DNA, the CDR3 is TGCGCCAGCAGCGCCGGGACTAGCGGGGTCGGCGAGCAGTACTTC.

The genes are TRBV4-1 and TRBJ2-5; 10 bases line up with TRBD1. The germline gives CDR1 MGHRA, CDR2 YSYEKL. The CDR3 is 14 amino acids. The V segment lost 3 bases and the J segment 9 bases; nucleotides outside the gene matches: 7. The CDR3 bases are TGCGCCAGCAGCCAGGCCGGGACAGGGGAACCCCAGTACTTC. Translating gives CASSQAGTGEPQYF.

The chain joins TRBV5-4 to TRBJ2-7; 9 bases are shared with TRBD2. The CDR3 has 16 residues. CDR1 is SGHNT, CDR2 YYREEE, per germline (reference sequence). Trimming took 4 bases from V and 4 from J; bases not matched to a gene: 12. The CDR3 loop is CASSPGGRAPGYEQYF. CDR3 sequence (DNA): TGTGCCAGCAGCCCAGGCGGGAGGGCCCCGGGGTACGAGCAGTACTTC.

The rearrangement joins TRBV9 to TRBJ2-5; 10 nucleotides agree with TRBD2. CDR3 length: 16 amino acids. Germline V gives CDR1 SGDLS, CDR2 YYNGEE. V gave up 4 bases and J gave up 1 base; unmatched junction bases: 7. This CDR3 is CASSIPRTSGQETQYF. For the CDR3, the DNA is TGTGCCAGCAGCATACCGAGGACTAGCGGCCAAGAGACCCAGTACTTC.

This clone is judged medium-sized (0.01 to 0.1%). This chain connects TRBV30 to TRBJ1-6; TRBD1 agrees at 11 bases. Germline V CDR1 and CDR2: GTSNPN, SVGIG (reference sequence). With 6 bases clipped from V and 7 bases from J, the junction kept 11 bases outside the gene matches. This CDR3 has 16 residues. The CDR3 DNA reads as TGTGCCTGCTCTCGGACAGGGGGCGGTAACAATTCACCCCTCCACTTT. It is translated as CACSRTGGGNNSPLHF.

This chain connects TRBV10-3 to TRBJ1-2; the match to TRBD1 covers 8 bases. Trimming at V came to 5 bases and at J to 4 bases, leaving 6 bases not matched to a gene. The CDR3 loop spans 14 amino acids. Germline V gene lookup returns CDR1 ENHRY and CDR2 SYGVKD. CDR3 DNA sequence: TGTGCCATCAGTAAGACAGGGGACTCCTATGGCTACACCTTC. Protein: CAISKTGDSYGYTF.

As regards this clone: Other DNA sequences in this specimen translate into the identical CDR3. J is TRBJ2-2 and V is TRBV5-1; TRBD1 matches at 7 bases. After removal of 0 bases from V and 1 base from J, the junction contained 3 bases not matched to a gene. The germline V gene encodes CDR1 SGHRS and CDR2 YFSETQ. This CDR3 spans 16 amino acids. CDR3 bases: TGCGCCAGCAGCTTGGCAGGGGGACAGAACACCGGGGAGCTGTTTTTT. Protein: CASSLAGGQNTGELFF.

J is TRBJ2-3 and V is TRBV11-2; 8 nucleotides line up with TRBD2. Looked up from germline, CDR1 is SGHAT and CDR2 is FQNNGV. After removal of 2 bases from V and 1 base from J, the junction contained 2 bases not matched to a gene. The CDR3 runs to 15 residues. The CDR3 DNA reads TGTGCCAGCAGCTTAAGGCGGGAGGGCACAGATACGCAGTATTTT. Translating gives CASSLRREGTDTQYF.

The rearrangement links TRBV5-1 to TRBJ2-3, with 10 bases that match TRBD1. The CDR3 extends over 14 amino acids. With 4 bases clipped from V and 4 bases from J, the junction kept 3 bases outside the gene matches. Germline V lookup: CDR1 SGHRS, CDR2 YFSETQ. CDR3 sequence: CASSPGTGADTQYF. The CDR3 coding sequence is TGCGCCAGCAGCCCCGGGACAGGGGCAGATACGCAGTATTTT.

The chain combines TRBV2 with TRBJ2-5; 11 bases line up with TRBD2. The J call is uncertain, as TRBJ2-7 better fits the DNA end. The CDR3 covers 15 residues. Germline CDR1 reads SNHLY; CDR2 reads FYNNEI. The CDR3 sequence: CASRTGLAGGYEQYF. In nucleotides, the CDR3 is TGTGCCAGCAGAACAGGACTAGCGGGCGGCTACGAGCAGTACTTC.

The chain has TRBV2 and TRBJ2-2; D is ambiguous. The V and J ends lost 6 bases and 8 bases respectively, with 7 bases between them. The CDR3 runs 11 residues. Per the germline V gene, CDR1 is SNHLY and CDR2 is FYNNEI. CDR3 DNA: TGTGCCAGCAGGGTGGAGGGGGAGCTGTTTTTT. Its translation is CASRVEGELFF.

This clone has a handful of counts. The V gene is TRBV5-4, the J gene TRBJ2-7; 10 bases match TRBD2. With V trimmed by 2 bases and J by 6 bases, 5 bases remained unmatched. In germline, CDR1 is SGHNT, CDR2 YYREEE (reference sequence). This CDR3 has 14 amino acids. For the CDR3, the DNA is TGTGCCAGCAGCTTAGCGGGAGGGAGGCCCGAGCAGTACTTC. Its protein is CASSLAGGRPEQYF.

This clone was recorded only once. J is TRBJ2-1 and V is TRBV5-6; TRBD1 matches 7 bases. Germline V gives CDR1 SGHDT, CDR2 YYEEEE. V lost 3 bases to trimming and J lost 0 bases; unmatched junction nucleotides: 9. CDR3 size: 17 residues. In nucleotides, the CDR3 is TGTGCCAGCAGCTGGACGGGACAGCCAAGCTCCTACAATGAGCAGTTCTTC. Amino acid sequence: CASSWTGQPSSYNEQFF.

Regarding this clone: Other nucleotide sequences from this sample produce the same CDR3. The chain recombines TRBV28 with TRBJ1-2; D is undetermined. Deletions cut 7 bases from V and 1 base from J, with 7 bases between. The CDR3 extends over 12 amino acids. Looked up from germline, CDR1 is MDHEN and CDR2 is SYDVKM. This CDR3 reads CASNRGNYGYTF. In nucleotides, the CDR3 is TGTGCCAGCAATAGAGGTAACTATGGCTACACCTTC.

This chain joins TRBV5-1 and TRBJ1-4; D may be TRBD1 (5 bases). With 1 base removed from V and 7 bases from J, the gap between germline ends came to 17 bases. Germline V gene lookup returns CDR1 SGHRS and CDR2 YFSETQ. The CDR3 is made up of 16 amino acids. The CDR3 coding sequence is TGCGCCAGCAGCTTGATCCTTGGAGGGGAGGGTGAAAAACTGTTTTTT. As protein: CASSLILGGEGEKLFF.

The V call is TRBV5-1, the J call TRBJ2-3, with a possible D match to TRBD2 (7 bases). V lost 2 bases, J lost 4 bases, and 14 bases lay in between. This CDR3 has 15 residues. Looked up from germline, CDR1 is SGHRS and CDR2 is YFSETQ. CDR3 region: CASSFSGTPADTQYF. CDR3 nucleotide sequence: TGCGCCAGCAGCTTCAGCGGGACACCTGCAGATACGCAGTATTTT.

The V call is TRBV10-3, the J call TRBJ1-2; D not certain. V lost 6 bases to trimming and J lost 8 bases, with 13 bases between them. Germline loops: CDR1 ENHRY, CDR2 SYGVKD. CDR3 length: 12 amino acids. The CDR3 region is CAISEPGSGYTF. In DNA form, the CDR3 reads TGTGCCATCAGCGAGCCGGGCTCCGGCTACACCTTC.

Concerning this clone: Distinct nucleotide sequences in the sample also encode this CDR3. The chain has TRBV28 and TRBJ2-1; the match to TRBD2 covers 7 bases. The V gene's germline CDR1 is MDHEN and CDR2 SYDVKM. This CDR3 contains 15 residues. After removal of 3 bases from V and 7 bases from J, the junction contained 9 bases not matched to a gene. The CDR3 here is CASSLVGGRVNEQFF. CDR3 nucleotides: TGTGCCAGCAGTTTGGTCGGGGGGAGGGTGAATGAGCAGTTCTTC.

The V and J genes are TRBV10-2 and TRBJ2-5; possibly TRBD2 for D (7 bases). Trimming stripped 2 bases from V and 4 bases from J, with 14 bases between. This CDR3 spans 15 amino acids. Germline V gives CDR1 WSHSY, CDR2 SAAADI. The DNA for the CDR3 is TGCGCCAGCAGTGAGAGGGGGAGGGAAGGAGAGACCCAGTACTTC. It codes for CASSERGREGETQYF.

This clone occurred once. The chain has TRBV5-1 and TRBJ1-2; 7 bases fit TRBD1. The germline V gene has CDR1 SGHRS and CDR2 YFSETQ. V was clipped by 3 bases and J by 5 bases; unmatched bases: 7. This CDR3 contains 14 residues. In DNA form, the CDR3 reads TGCGCCAGCAGCTCGGCTGGGACAGATTATGGCTACACCTTC. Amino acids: CASSSAGTDYGYTF.